Listed below are T cell receptor beta chains from one sample, sequenced in a study of T cells after yellow fever vaccination. TCRdb processed the 5' RACE reads anew with MiXCR; each CDR3 protein has one entry. The profile shows approximately 74,000 distinct CDR3 sequences, approximately 5.9% of them singletons. The specimen comprised CD4+ T cells sorted from PBMCs, sampled around 14 days after the first yellow fever vaccination. The receptors were sampled from a man younger than 35 who received the YFV17D yellow fever vaccine. Each CDR3 is given with its conserved first and last residue. D genes are given only for firm matches. Expanded clones are given a class, and other clones once, few, many or no size at all.

many	TRBD2	TRBJ2-1	TRBV3-1	CASSQEFGAGGPYNEQFF	TGTGCCAGCAGCCAGGAGTTCGGGGCGGGGGGGCCTTACAATGAGCAGTTCTTC
many	-	TRBJ2-5	TRBV2	CASSEDMAGETQYF	TGTGCCAGCAGTGAGGATATGGCAGGGGAGACCCAGTACTTC
many	-	TRBJ2-3	TRBV12-3/TRBV12-4	CASSLSLAKDTQYF	TGTGCCAGCAGCCTATCCCTAGCGAAAGATACGCAGTATTTT
many	-	TRBJ2-4	TRBV5-4	CASSQPSAKNIQYF	TGTGCCAGCAGCCAGCCTAGCGCCAAAAACATTCAGTACTTC
many	-	TRBJ2-7	TRBV10-3	CAISESWEGAARQYF	TGTGCCATCAGTGAGTCATGGGAAGGGGCAGCTCGGCAGTACTTC
many	-	TRBJ2-3	TRBV5-1	CASSFSTGRTDTQYF	TGCGCCAGCAGCTTTTCGACAGGCCGCACAGATACGCAGTATTTT
few	TRBD1	TRBJ1-4	TRBV5-5	CASSPWTGRDEKLFF	TGTGCCAGCAGCCCCTGGACAGGGAGGGATGAAAAACTGTTTTTT
few	TRBD1	TRBJ2-5	TRBV28	CASTSPGTGFQTQYF	TGTGCCAGCACCTCCCCCGGGACAGGGTTCCAGACCCAGTACTTC
many	-	TRBJ1-5	TRBV20-1	CSARDRQSGMGQPQHF	TGCAGTGCTAGAGATCGGCAGAGTGGCATGGGTCAGCCCCAGCATTTT
many	TRBD2	TRBJ2-1	TRBV12-3/TRBV12-4	CASSSATSGGSSYNEQFF	TGTGCCAGCAGTTCCGCGACTAGCGGGGGCAGCTCCTACAATGAGCAGTTCTTC
-	TRBD2	TRBJ2-1	TRBV27	CASSLLAGGLNEQFF	TGTGCCAGCAGTTTACTAGCGGGGGGGTTAAATGAGCAGTTCTTC
many	TRBD2	TRBJ2-1	TRBV5-1	CASSLGVAGGLNEQFF	TGCGCCAGCAGCTTGGGAGTAGCGGGGGGGCTGAATGAGCAGTTCTTC
many	-	TRBJ1-5	TRBV5-6	CASSLARVQGINQPQHF	TGTGCCAGCAGCTTGGCCAGGGTACAGGGAATTAATCAGCCCCAGCATTTT
many	-	TRBJ2-3	TRBV5-1	CASRRDGGTDTQYF	TGCGCCAGCAGACGGGACGGAGGCACAGATACGCAGTATTTT
many	TRBD2	TRBJ2-3	TRBV7-2	CASSLHRLAGQDTQYF	TGTGCCAGCAGCTTGCACCGACTAGCGGGGCAAGATACGCAGTATTTT
many	TRBD1	TRBJ2-1	TRBV6-5	CASSPPGQRTTEQFF	TGTGCCAGCAGTCCTCCGGGACAGAGGACAACTGAGCAGTTCTTC
few	-	TRBJ1-1	TRBV18	CASSLRSVGGSAEAFF	TGTGCCAGCTCACTTCGATCGGTGGGGGGTAGCGCTGAAGCTTTCTTT
many	TRBD1	TRBJ1-1	TRBV18	CASSPDRGSEAFF	TGTGCCAGCTCACCGGACAGGGGCTCCGAAGCTTTCTTT
many	-	TRBJ2-7	TRBV5-1	CASSLGSGPYEQYF	TGCGCCAGCAGCTTGGGGTCAGGCCCCTACGAGCAGTACTTC
many	TRBD2	TRBJ2-1	TRBV29-1	CSVAGALSGGVFF	TGCAGCGTTGCGGGGGCCCTTAGCGGGGGGGTGTTCTTC
many	TRBD1	TRBJ2-2	TRBV24-1	CATREGASGDTGELFF	TGTGCCACCAGAGAGGGGGCGAGTGGTGACACCGGGGAGCTGTTTTTT
many	-	TRBJ2-3	TRBV5-1	CASSLDQGLGDTQYF	TGCGCCAGCAGCTTGGATCAGGGGCTGGGAGATACGCAGTATTTT
many	-	TRBJ1-1	TRBV12-3/TRBV12-4	CASSLRALTEAFF	TGTGCCAGCAGTTTAAGGGCCCTCACTGAAGCTTTCTTT
many	TRBD1	TRBJ1-6	TRBV12-3/TRBV12-4	CASSVGQGNYSPLHF	TGTGCCAGCAGTGTAGGACAGGGAAATTATTCACCCCTCCACTTT
medium-sized	-	TRBJ2-1	TRBV20-1	CSVPPLSYNEQFF	TGCAGTGTACCACCTCTCTCCTACAATGAGCAGTTCTTC
many	-	TRBJ1-4	TRBV12-3/TRBV12-4	CASSPQGGNEKLFF	TGTGCCAGCAGTCCACAGGGTGGTAATGAAAAACTGTTTTTT
many	-	TRBJ1-6	TRBV20-1	CSARGLGSPLHF	TGCAGTGCTAGGGGGTTGGGTTCACCCCTCCACTTT
many	TRBD2	TRBJ2-1	TRBV7-3	CASSELAGGPRNEQFF	TGTGCCAGCAGCGAACTAGCGGGGGGGCCCAGGAATGAGCAGTTCTTC
many	-	TRBJ2-7	TRBV19	CASSVQGWGLEQYF	TGTGCCAGTAGTGTGCAGGGATGGGGGCTCGAGCAGTACTTC
-	TRBD1	TRBJ1-1	TRBV2	CAFYDQGAITEAFF	TGTGCCTTCTATGATCAGGGGGCGATCACTGAAGCTTTCTTT
many	-	TRBJ2-3	TRBV5-1	CASSLQGEEGDTQYF	TGCGCCAGCAGCTTACAGGGAGAGGAAGGAGATACGCAGTATTTT
many	-	TRBJ1-5	TRBV27	CASSLYSRQASNQPQHF	TGTGCCAGCAGTTTATACTCCCGACAGGCCAGCAATCAGCCCCAGCATTTT
many	-	TRBJ2-7	TRBV20-1	CSATGESYEQYF	TGCAGTGCTACCGGGGAGTCCTACGAGCAGTACTTC
many	-	TRBJ2-2	TRBV5-1	CASSLLQGSITGELFF	TGCGCCAGCAGCTTGCTCCAGGGGTCAATCACCGGGGAGCTGTTTTTT
many	-	TRBJ1-6	TRBV3-1	CASSLEAFSYNSPLHF	TGTGCCAGCAGCCTTGAGGCGTTCTCCTATAATTCACCCCTCCACTTT
many	-	TRBJ1-6	TRBV7-9	CASSLEGNSPLHF	TGTGCCAGCAGTCTAGAGGGGAATTCACCCCTCCACTTT
many	-	TRBJ1-2	TRBV5-1	CASSLVGQADGYTF	TGCGCCAGCAGCTTGGTCGGGCAGGCGGATGGCTACACCTTC
many	TRBD2	TRBJ2-5	TRBV18	CASSEGTSGQETQYF	TGTGCCAGCTCTGAGGGGACTAGCGGTCAAGAGACCCAGTACTTC
many	-	TRBJ1-1	TRBV24-1	CATSDSGLGKGTEAFF	TGTGCCACCAGTGATTCGGGTTTGGGGAAAGGCACTGAAGCTTTCTTT
many	TRBD1	TRBJ2-1	TRBV7-8	CASSISRTGDNEQFF	TGTGCCAGCAGCATCTCGCGGACAGGGGACAATGAGCAGTTCTTC
many	TRBD1	TRBJ1-4	TRBV18	CASSPGLGQGREKLFF	TGTGCCAGCTCACCTGGGCTCGGACAGGGCAGAGAAAAACTGTTTTTT
many	-	TRBJ2-6	TRBV5-6	CASSALWQGSVPGANVLTF	TGTGCCAGCAGCGCGTTATGGCAGGGCAGCGTCCCTGGGGCCAACGTCCTGACTTTC
many	-	TRBJ2-5	TRBV15	CATSVDSTETQYF	TGTGCCACCAGCGTGGACAGTACGGAGACCCAGTACTTC
many	TRBD2	TRBJ2-1	TRBV7-3	CASSLTSGGPSEQFF	TGTGCCAGCAGCTTGACTAGCGGGGGGCCATCTGAGCAGTTCTTC
many	TRBD1	TRBJ1-4	TRBV27	CASSIGQGVATNEKLFF	TGTGCCAGCAGTATAGGACAGGGGGTGGCAACTAATGAAAAACTGTTTTTT
many	TRBD2	TRBJ2-3	TRBV15	CATSYTSGGAGDTQYF	TGTGCCACCAGCTACACAAGCGGGGGGGCAGGCGATACGCAGTATTTT
many	-	TRBJ2-5	TRBV11-2	CASSSFGGRQETQYF	TGTGCCAGCAGCTCTTTTGGGGGGCGGCAAGAGACCCAGTACTTC
many	-	TRBJ1-5	TRBV7-3	CASSLGEGQPQHF	TGTGCCAGCAGCTTAGGGGAGGGTCAGCCCCAGCATTTT
many	-	TRBJ1-6	TRBV7-2	CASSFTQGPNSPLHF	TGTGCCAGCAGCTTTACCCAGGGGCCCAATTCACCCCTCCACTTT
-	TRBD1	TRBJ2-6	TRBV7-2	CASSLSHRGSGANVLTF	TGTGCCAGCAGCTTATCGCACAGGGGGTCTGGGGCCAACGTCCTGACTTTC
-	TRBD1	TRBJ1-1	TRBV3-1	CASSRQGAGEAFF	TGTGCCAGCAGCCGACAGGGGGCCGGTGAAGCTTTCTTT
many	TRBD2	TRBJ2-1	TRBV7-2	CASSLWASGINNEQFF	TGTGCCAGCAGCTTATGGGCTAGCGGAATCAACAATGAGCAGTTCTTC
many	TRBD2	TRBJ2-7	TRBV29-1	CSVVGVAGTTGEQYF	TGCAGCGTTGTAGGAGTAGCGGGGACGACGGGGGAGCAGTACTTC
many	-	TRBJ2-7	TRBV24-1	CATSDTGREQYF	TGTGCCACCAGTGATACAGGGCGCGAGCAGTACTTC
many	-	TRBJ2-3	TRBV7-7	CASSDNTDTQYF	TGTGCCAGCTCTGATAACACAGATACGCAGTATTTT